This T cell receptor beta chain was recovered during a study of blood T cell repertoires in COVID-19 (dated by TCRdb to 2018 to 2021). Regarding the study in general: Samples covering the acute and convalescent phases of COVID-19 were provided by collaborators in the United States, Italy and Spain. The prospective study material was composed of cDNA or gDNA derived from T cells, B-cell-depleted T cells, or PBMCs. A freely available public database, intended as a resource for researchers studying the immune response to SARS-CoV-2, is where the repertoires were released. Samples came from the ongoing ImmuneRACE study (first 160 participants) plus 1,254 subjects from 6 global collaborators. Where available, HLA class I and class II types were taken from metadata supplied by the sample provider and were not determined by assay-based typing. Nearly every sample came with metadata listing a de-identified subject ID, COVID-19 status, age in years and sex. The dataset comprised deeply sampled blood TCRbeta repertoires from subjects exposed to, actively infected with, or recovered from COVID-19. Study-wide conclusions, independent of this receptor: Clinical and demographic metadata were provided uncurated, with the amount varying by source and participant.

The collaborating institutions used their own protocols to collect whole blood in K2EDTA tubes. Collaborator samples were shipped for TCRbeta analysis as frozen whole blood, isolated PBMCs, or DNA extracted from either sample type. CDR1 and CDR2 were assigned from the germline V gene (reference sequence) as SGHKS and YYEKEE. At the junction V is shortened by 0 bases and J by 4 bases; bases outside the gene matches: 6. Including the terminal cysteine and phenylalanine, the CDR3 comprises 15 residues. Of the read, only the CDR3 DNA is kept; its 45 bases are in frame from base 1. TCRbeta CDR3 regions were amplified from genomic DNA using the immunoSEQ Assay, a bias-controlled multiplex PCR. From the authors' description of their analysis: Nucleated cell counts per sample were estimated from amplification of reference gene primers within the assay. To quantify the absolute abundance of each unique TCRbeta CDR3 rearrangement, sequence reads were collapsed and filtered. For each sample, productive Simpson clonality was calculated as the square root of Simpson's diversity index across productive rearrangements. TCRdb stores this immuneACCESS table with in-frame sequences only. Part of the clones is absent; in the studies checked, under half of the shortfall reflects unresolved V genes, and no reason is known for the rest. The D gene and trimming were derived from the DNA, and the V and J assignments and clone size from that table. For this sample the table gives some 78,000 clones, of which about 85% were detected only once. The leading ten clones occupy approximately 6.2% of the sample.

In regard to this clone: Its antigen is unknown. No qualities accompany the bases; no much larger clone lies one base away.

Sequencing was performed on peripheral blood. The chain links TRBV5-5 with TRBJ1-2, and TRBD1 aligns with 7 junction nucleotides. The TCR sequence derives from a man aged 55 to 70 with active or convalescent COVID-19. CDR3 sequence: CASSLAQEGAYGYTF. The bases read TGTGCCAGCAGCTTGGCCCAGGAGGGGGCCTATGGCTACACCTTC.